This T cell receptor (beta chain) was observed in a study of CD8 T cells in ankylosing spondylitis listed by TCRdb under 2017. About the full investigation: The study profiled T cell receptor beta repertoires in healthy donors and ankylosing spondylitis patients to find disease-linked TCR variants. The full study cohort comprised 25 ankylosing spondylitis patients and 110 or so healthy donors. Peripheral blood was sampled, and synovial fluid was also collected from ankylosing spondylitis patients. Study-wide conclusions, independent of this receptor: The disease-linked clones were reported to be significantly enriched in matched synovial fluid samples from ankylosing spondylitis patients. Some TCR beta motif variants had previously been reported in synovial fluid and blood of reactive arthritis patients, which suggested common disease-initiation mechanisms. A TCR beta motif of fewer than 10 highly homologous amino acid variants appeared characteristic of blood from ankylosing spondylitis patients. The disease-linked clones had a CD8+ phenotype and were found at relatively low frequencies in peripheral blood.

The data were produced on an Illumina HiSeq 2500. Quantitative 5'-RACE with molecular barcodes was used to prepare TCR beta libraries. Per the original workflow: To identify disease-linked TCR variants, a new computational method was used, one built on a probabilistic model of VDJ rearrangement. Using fastp trimming at Q25 and MiXCR clonotype assembly, TCRdb reanalyzed the public sequencing data and kept in-frame beta chains. Each entry is one CDR3 protein sequence, shown with its most common DNA and genes. For this entry, the V and J calls and clone size follow TCRdb and not the study's own pipeline. This sample lists about 36,000 distinct CDR3 sequences; around 6.2% were detected once. Jointly, the top ten make up approximately 12% of the sample. The table lists this clonotype with a few counts. Its antigen is still unknown. Base qualities are missing; no much larger clone stands one base away. After removal of 3 bases from V and 4 bases from J, the junction retains 6 bases not matched to a gene. As encoded in the germline V gene (reference sequence), CDR1 is DFQATT while CDR2 is SNEGSKA. The CDR3 has 15 amino acids, counting the end cysteine and phenylalanine. Of the read, only the CDR3 DNA is kept; its 45 bases are in frame from base 1.

Sequencing was carried out using blood, either unsorted or a sorted T cell fraction (not recorded which). The receptor's source is a male donor with ankylosing spondylitis or in good health (not recorded which). The receptor chain draws on TRBV20-1 and TRBJ2-5; 12 central bases correspond to TRBD1. The CDR3 has the sequence CSASRGTGGTETQYF. The DNA sequence is as follows: TGCAGTGCTAGCCGAGGGACAGGGGGCACAGAGACCCAGTACTTC.